The 5 T cell receptor beta chains listed next were all sequenced from one sample in a study of T cells expressing NK-cell markers. TCRdb reprocessed the 5' RACE reads and stores each CDR3 protein as one record, lacking DNA. In all, the sample yields 500,000 to 700,000 distinct CDR3 sequences. Sequencing input: blood T cells: a sorted CD56 or NKG2C T cell subset, CD4+ or CD8+ T cells, or bulk PBMC T cells (not recorded which). The receptor source for this set is a man between 18 and 35 years old in good health.

The chain uses TRBV4-2 and TRBJ2-2; the D gene TCRdb calls, TRBD1, cannot be checked with no DNA. CDR3 size: 17 residues. CDR1 and CDR2 (germline): LGHNA, YNFKEQ. The CDR3 spells CASSSGRGTPNTGELFF.

The J gene is TRBJ2-1, the V gene TRBV6-2 or TRBV6-3; the TCRdb call, TRBD2, lacks DNA for checking. The CDR3 totals 12 residues. CDR1 and CDR2 from the germline V gene are MNHEY and SVGEGT. The CDR3 loop reads CASSYPLAAPFF.

The V gene is TRBV5-5, the J gene TRBJ1-6; lacking DNA, the TRBD1 call made by TCRdb goes unchecked. The CDR3 loop spans 15 amino acids. Per the germline V gene, CDR1 is SGHKS and CDR2 is YYEKEE (reference sequence). The CDR3 protein is CASSSQGIYNSPLHF.

The rearrangement joins TRBV7-9 to TRBJ2-3. Germline values: CDR1 SEHNR, CDR2 FQNEAQ (reference sequence). This CDR3 comprises 14 residues. Here the CDR3 reads CASSGLGNTDTQYF.

The chain uses TRBV28 and TRBJ2-7; the TRBD1 assignment by TCRdb is unverifiable without DNA. There are 16 residues in the CDR3. Germline CDR1 is MDHEN and CDR2 is SYDVKM. This chain's CDR3 is CASSPAPGQGGHEQYF.